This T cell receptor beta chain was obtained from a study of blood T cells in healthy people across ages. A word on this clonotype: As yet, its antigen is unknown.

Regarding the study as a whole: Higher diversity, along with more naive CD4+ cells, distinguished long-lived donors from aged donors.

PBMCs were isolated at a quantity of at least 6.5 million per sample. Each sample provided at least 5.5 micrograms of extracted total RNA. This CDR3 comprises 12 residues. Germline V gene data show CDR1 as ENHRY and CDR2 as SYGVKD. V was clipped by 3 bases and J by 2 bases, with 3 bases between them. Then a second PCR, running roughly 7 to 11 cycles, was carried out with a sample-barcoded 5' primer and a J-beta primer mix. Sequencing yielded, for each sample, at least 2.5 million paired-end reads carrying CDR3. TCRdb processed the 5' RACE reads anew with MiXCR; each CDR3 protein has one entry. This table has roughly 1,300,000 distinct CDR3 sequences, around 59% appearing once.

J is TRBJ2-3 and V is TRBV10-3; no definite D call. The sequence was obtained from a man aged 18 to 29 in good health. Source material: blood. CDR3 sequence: CAISENTDTQYF. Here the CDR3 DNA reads TGTGCCATCAGTGAAAACACAGATACGCAGTATTTT.